This TCR beta chain was identified during a study of T cells in localized non-small cell lung cancer. Profiling relied on immunoSEQ multiplex PCR, and the TCRdb table lists in-frame clones only, not all of them. The table includes 30,000 or so clones, 89% detected once. V lost 0 bases to trimming and J lost 6 bases, with 18 bases between them. Germline V gene sequence: CDR1 MDHEN, CDR2 SYDVKM. The CDR3 is 17 residues long. The receptor's source is a woman aged 40-69 years with stage I lung adenocarcinoma. The chain combines TRBV28 with TRBJ1-5; D possibly corresponds to TRBD1 (5 bases). The sample consisted of peripheral blood, taken before any cancer treatment. CDR3: CASSLWEGTAEGQPQHF. CDR3 nucleotides: TGTGCCAGCAGTTTATGGGAGGGGACGGCAGAGGGTCAGCCCCAGCATTTT.